These 15 T cell receptor beta chains share one sample of origin, sequenced in a study of cytomegalovirus exposure and HLA in healthy donors. Using immunoSEQ multiplex PCR, the repertoire was profiled, and TCRdb retains in-frame clones only, with some absent. The sample shows some 140,000 clones, about 86% of them seen only once. Sequencing input: PBMCs. All receptors derive from a man younger than 35 in good health and CMV-seropositive.

V is TRBV6-5 and J is TRBJ2-1, with D possibly being TRBD2 (6 bases). Germline V lookup: CDR1 MNHEY, CDR2 SVGAGI. Between the trimmed V and J ends, which lost 0 bases and 9 bases, there was a span of 9 bases. The CDR3 loop spans 13 amino acids. The CDR3 protein is CASSYSGGGEQFF. The CDR3 DNA reads as TGTGCCAGCAGTTACTCGGGGGGAGGTGAGCAGTTCTTC.

This sequence joins TRBV12-1 and TRBJ2-3; the table's D call of TRBD1 was not tested on the DNA. TRBV12-1 is classified as a pseudogene. This CDR3 spans 14 amino acids. The CDR3 DNA follows: TGTGCCAGCAGCCTTCGTAGGGGAACGGTTACGCAGTATTTT. Protein: CASSLRRGTVTQYF.

The DNA for the CDR3 is TGTGCCAGCAGCCCCCCCAGCGGTTCAAAACATACGCAGTATTTT. As protein: CASSPPSGSKHTQYF. The chain is built from TRBV5-4 and TRBJ2-3; a possible D gene is TRBD2 (5 bases). This CDR3 contains 15 residues. Germline lookup yields CDR1 SGHNT and CDR2 YYREEE (reference sequence). The V end was cut by 4 bases, the J end by 7 bases, with 19 bases between.

The gene calls are TRBV29-1 and TRBJ2-5, with TRBD2 as a possible D gene (5 bases). This CDR3 spans 14 amino acids. Germline-derived CDR1 and CDR2 are SQVTM and ANQGSEA. V gave up 2 bases and J gave up 6 bases, with 16 bases separating them. Written as DNA, the CDR3 is TGCAGCGTTGAACTGCTAGCTGGCCCCAAGACCCAGTACTTC. This codes for CSVELLAGPKTQYF. The full variable domain, rest sourced from reference TRBV29-1 and TRBJ2-5, is SAVISQKPSRDICQRGTSLTIQCQVDSQVTMMFWYRQQPGQSLTLIATANQGSEATYESGFVIDKFPISRPNLTFSTLTVSNMSPEDSSIYLCSVELLAGPKTQYFGPGTRLLVL.

V usage is TRBV7-2 and J usage is TRBJ2-1, with 13 nucleotides matching TRBD2. Germline V lookup: CDR1 SGHTA, CDR2 FQGNSA. The CDR3 has 16 residues. V was pared by 5 bases and J by 6 bases, with 7 bases of the junction left unmatched. CDR3 sequence (DNA): TGTGCCAGCAGCCCCCTACTAGCGGGGGGGCCCAATGAGCAGTTCTTC. It is translated as CASSPLLAGGPNEQFF.

J is TRBJ2-7 and V is TRBV20-1; D call uncertain. CDR3 size: 11 residues. Looked up from germline, CDR1 is DFQATT and CDR2 is SNEGSKA (reference sequence). Trimming cost V 7 bases and J 0 bases, with 7 bases left between them. CDR3 loop: CSGVSSYEQYF. The CDR3 DNA is TGCAGTGGTGTGAGCTCCTACGAGCAGTACTTC.

This clone was counted between two and nine times. V and J are TRBV6-5 and TRBJ1-1; a weak D match, TRBD1 (6 bases). V was clipped by 4 bases and J by 4 bases, with 13 bases between them. Germline loops: CDR1 MNHEY, CDR2 SVGAGI. This CDR3 has 14 residues. CDR3 bases: TGTGCCAGCAGTTCCCGGGGAGGGGGCACTGAAGCTTTCTTT. It encodes CASSSRGGGTEAFF.

CDR3: CASSLAAGAGQVRYEQYF. The CDR3 DNA is TGTGCCAGCAGCTTGGCCGCGGGGGCGGGACAGGTTCGGTACGAGCAGTACTTC. The V gene is TRBV5-5, the J gene TRBJ2-7, with a possible D match to TRBD1 (8 bases). Trimming left V 0 bases short and J 4 bases short, with 23 bases between. CDR1 is SGHKS and CDR2 is YYEKEE in the germline V gene (reference sequence). The CDR3 extends over 18 amino acids.

The chain combines TRBV4-3 with TRBJ2-5; TRBD2 matches at 7 bases. V lost 4 bases to trimming and J lost 5 bases; unmatched junction nucleotides: 13. The CDR3 consists of 16 residues. CDR1 is LGHNA and CDR2 is YSLEER in the germline V gene. DNA of the CDR3: TGCGCCAGCAGCCCTCTTGGAGGGGCGCGGGGGGAGACCCAGTACTTC. It yields the protein CASSPLGGARGETQYF.

This chain links TRBV6-4 with TRBJ2-3, with 11 bases aligning to TRBD2. V dropped 3 bases and J dropped 4; count of bases not matched to a gene: 3. Germline assignment: CDR1 MRHNA and CDR2 SNTAGT. The CDR3 runs 15 residues. The CDR3: CASSETSGTADTQYF. The CDR3 bases are TGTGCCAGCAGTGAGACTAGCGGGACCGCAGATACGCAGTATTTT.

The CDR3 DNA is TGTGCCAGCAAACGTGGACTAGCGGCCTCCTACAATGAGCAGTTCTTC. Amino acid sequence: CASKRGLAASYNEQFF. V and J are TRBV4-2 and TRBJ2-1; 10 bases line up with TRBD2. The germline V gene has CDR1 LGHNA and CDR2 YNFKEQ. Losses at the gene ends were 7 bases for V and 0 bases for J; bases not matched to a gene: 6. The CDR3 has 16 residues.

The chain couples TRBV2 to TRBJ1-5, with 7 bases that match TRBD1. This CDR3 has 20 amino acids. Trimming at V came to 4 bases and at J to 0 bases, leaving 18 bases not matched to a gene. Looked up from germline, CDR1 is SNHLY and CDR2 is FYNNEI. CDR3 region: CASSVPVTGQLDYSNQPQHF. The CDR3, as DNA: TGTGCCAGCAGTGTCCCTGTAACGGGACAGCTGGATTATAGCAATCAGCCCCAGCATTTT. Drawing the rest from reference TRBV2 and TRBJ1-5, the complete variable domain is EPEVTQTPSHQVTQMGQEVILRCVPISNHLYFYWYRQILGQKVEFLVSFYNNEISEKSEIFDDQFSVERPDGSNFTLKIRSTKLEDSAMYFCASSVPVTGQLDYSNQPQHFGDGTRLSIL.

The V and J genes are TRBV11-2 and TRBJ2-5, with D unresolved. The germline gives CDR1 SGHAT, CDR2 FQNNGV. The CDR3 sequence is 16 residues long. With 0 bases removed from V and 1 base from J, the gap between germline ends came to 12 bases. The CDR3 loop reads CASSLDGLAAQETQYF. CDR3 in DNA: TGTGCCAGCAGCTTAGATGGGTTGGCGGCCCAAGAGACCCAGTACTTC.

This sequence joins TRBV6-5 and TRBJ2-7; 7 nucleotides match TRBD2. The CDR3 has 15 amino acids. V lost 8 bases, J lost 0 bases, and 10 bases stayed unmatched. CDR1 MNHEY and CDR2 SVGAGI come from the germline V gene. The DNA for the CDR3 is TGTGCCAGCGGCCTCGGGAGGCCGCGCTCCTACGAGCAGTACTTC. It is translated as CASGLGRPRSYEQYF.

The chain joins TRBV7-9 to TRBJ2-5; TRBD2 matches 9 bases. Germline loops: CDR1 SEHNR, CDR2 FQNEAQ (reference sequence). The CDR3 spans 15 residues. V shed 2 bases and J 4 bases; nucleotides not matched to a gene: 5. The CDR3: CASSLKWREGETQYF. The CDR3 nucleotides read TGTGCCAGCAGCTTAAAGTGGCGGGAGGGAGAGACCCAGTACTTC.